The present T cell receptor beta chain was sequenced within a study of T cell responses to AZD1222 COVID-19 vaccine (dated by TCRdb to the early 2020s). For the study in its entirety: Because spike-specific TCR depth and breadth did not differ between the two schedules, AZD1222 recipients who got a second dose at roughly 4 weeks were pooled with those who got a second dose at roughly 12 weeks. TCR sequencing was performed for over 230 trial participants, of whom about 210 were given two doses of AZD1222 and approximately 25 were given two doses of MenACWY control vaccine. Trial participants were enrolled by age into 18-55, 56-69 and 70-plus year subgroups, with about 150, 28 and 57 TCR-sequenced participants respectively.

Reading the label with the study, this specimen's time point is: baseline before first vaccination. Vaccinee samples were obtained from the UK trials COV001 and COV002, which included a single-blind randomized controlled phase 2/3 trial of AZD1222 (ChAdOx1 nCoV-19) in healthy adults. Trial participant PBMC samples were collected at day 0 and day 28 after the second dose for TCRbeta chain sequencing. The CDR3 regions of human TCRbeta chains were analyzed by immunosequencing. On the study's bioinformatics: Repertoire TCRs were checked for matches against a reference library of SARS-CoV-2-specific TCRs that had been generated using the MIRA antigen-specificity platform. Breadth meant the fraction of unique TCRs that were SARS-CoV-2-associated, whereas depth meant the fraction of total T cells that were SARS-CoV-2-associated. Using the MIRA data, every spike-specific TCR was mapped to the spike region that the TCR reacted to and assigned to either a CD4 or a CD8 class. Log10-transformed breadth and depth values were compared by one-way ANOVA with Sidak's multiple comparisons tests. TCRdb holds this immuneACCESS table with in-frame rearrangements only. Some clones are missing; in checked studies, unresolved V genes explain under half, and the rest has no known cause. That table furnishes V, J and clone size, whereas the DNA furnished D and trimming. The sample table records 90,000 to 130,000 clones; nearly 90% of these occur just once. 3.2% of the sample goes to the ten largest clones.

Overall study results and their limits: Nearly half of unique spike-specific TCRs reportedly recognized epitopes outside regions mutated in the B.1.351 and B.1.1.7 variants. Conclusions about previously exposed vaccinees are limited, since just 5 to 7 AZD1222 recipients were seropositive for SARS-CoV-2 at baseline. The 56-69-year group was small, and its depth increase did not reach significance, likely because of low power. A significant rise in spike-specific TCR breadth and depth was observed after two AZD1222 doses relative to day 0 and relative to MenACWY recipients. No day 14 peak-response samples were available, so repertoires were characterized only after the peak T cell response. Vaccine-associated CD4 TCRs spanned the whole spike protein, with dominant responses in regions 160-218 and 743-854. Participants were mostly white British, with more females than males. The authors suggested clonal diversity may have been underestimated.

The germline V gene yields SQVTM for CDR1 and ANQGSEA for CDR2. CDR3 length: 13 amino acids, cysteine to phenylalanine. Only the CDR3 part of the read is kept: 39 bases, read in frame from the first base. Relative to germline, V is 1 base shorter and J is 5 bases shorter, with 11 bases between their ends. Remarks on this clone: This clone's antigen is unknown. Base qualities are missing; no much larger clone stands one base away.

The source material was peripheral blood, sampled on day 0 of AZD1222 vaccination. Here the chain combines TRBV29-1 and TRBJ1-1; the D gene is possibly TRBD1, with 5 bases matching. This TCR was sampled from an adult in good health. The CDR3 sequence is CSVEGGAWTEAFF. The nucleotides read TGCAGCGTTGAAGGTGGGGCTTGGACTGAAGCTTTCTTT.